This TCR beta chain was retrieved from a study of blood T cell repertoires in COVID-19. Assay: immunoSEQ multiplex PCR; the TCRdb copy retains only in-frame clones and omits some. The sample has roughly 160,000 clones, roughly 80% seen once. The germline gives CDR1 MNHEY, CDR2 SVGAGI. The CDR3 extends over 15 amino acids. V was pared by 6 bases and J by 2 bases, with 6 bases of the junction left unmatched. In this sample, this clone turned up a few times. The V gene is TRBV6-5, the J gene TRBJ2-3, with 9 bases lining up with TRBD2. This sequence originates from a man aged 50 to 59 who had recovered from COVID-19. The material sequenced was PBMCs or T cells enriched from blood (not recorded which). CDR3 residues: CASRSSGDSTDTQYF. The CDR3 DNA is TGTGCCAGCAGATCTAGCGGGGACTCCACAGATACGCAGTATTTT.